Shown below are 5 T cell receptor delta chains from a single sample sequenced in a study of Vδ1+ human thymocytes. Sequences come from RNA converted to cDNA by reverse transcription. The CDR3 regions were amplified by multiplex PCR from V-gene primers to a constant-region primer. TCRdb reanalyzed the multiplex PCR reads using CATT. In the table there are 20,000 to 25,000 delta-chain clones, 25% to 30% of which are singletons. Study-level points and caveats: Thymic TRG and TRD repertoires appeared highly polyclonal, with Gaussian CDR3 length distributions.

These TCRs' antigens remain unknown. Sequenced material: Vdelta1+ gamma-delta thymocytes from the thymus. The subset here: FACS-sorted CD3+ TCRalphabeta- TCRVdelta1+ TCRVdelta2- thymocytes. All receptors come from a boy in the first two years of life who had congenital heart surgery.

This clone is judged medium-sized. Other DNA sequences in this specimen translate into the identical CDR3. The chain combines TRDV1 with TRDJ1, with 11 bases aligning to TRDD3. Germline V lookup: CDR1 TSWWSYY, CDR2 QGS. V was pared by 0 bases and J by 0 bases, with 15 bases of the junction left unmatched. The CDR3 length is 21 residues. The CDR3 nucleotides read TGTGCTCTTGGGGAACTAAGGTTGGCGTGGGGGATACGGACCGACACCGATAAACTCATCTTT. Translated, it gives CALGELRLAWGIRTDTDKLIF.

The chain employs TRDV1 and TRDJ1; D possibly corresponds to TRDD3 (6 bases). Germline CDR1 and CDR2: TSWWSYY and QGS. The CDR3 runs to 16 residues. Trimming stripped 1 base from V and 0 bases from J, with 12 bases between. This CDR3 reads CALGEQGETYTDKLIF. In DNA form, the CDR3 reads TGTGCTCTTGGGGAACAGGGGGAGACGTACACCGATAAACTCATCTTT.

In its sample, this clone is medium-sized. The sample holds other DNA sequences that translate to the same CDR3. The chain is built from TRDV1 and TRDJ1, with 9 bases identical to TRDD2. Trimming at V came to 2 bases and at J to 0 bases, leaving 22 bases not matched to a gene. Germline V gene data show CDR1 as TSWWSYY and CDR2 as QGS. There are 22 residues in the CDR3. CDR3 DNA sequence: TGTGCTCTTGGGGAATGGGGCCTTCCTACGATCAACGGGACCCCGTACACCGATAAACTCATCTTT. Amino acids: CALGEWGLPTINGTPYTDKLIF.

The chain carries TRDV1 and TRDJ1, with TRDD3 identical over 8 bases. This CDR3 is built from 13 residues. The V gene end was trimmed by 9 bases and the J gene end by 6 bases; junction bases not matched to a gene: 9. The germline V gene encodes CDR1 TSWWSYY and CDR2 QGS. CDR3 amino acids: CALEPLGGHKLIF. DNA of the CDR3: TGTGCTCTGGAGCCACTGGGGGGGCATAAACTCATCTTT.

V is TRDV1 and J is TRDJ1; either TRDD2 or TRDD3 may supply D (5 bases each). Germline values: CDR1 TSWWSYY, CDR2 QGS. V lost 7 bases and J 3 bases, leaving 27 bases between the germline ends. The CDR3 totals 18 residues. This CDR3 reads CALDISTFRGSFADKLIF. Written as DNA, the CDR3 is TGTGCTCTTGACATCTCAACGTTCCGGGGGTCCTTCGCCGATAAACTCATCTTT.